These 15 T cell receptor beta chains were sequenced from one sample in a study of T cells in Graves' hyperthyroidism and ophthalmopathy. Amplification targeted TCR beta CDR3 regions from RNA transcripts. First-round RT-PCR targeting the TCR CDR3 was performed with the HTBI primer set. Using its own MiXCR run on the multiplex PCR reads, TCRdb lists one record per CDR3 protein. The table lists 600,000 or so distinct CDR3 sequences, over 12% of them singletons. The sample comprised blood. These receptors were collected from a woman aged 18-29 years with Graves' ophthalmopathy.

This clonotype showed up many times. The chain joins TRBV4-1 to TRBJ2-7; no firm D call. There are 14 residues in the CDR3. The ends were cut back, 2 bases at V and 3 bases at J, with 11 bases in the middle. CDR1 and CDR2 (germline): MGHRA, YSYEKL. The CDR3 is CASSQTPQDYEQYF. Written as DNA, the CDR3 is TGCGCCAGCAGCCAAACCCCGCAGGACTACGAGCAGTACTTC.

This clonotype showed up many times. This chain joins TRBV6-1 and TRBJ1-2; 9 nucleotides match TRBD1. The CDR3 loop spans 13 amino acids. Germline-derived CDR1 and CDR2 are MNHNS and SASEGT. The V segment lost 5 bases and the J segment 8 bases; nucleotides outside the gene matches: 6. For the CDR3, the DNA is TGTGCCAGCAGTTACCGGGGACAGGGAGGCTACACCTTC. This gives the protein CASSYRGQGGYTF.

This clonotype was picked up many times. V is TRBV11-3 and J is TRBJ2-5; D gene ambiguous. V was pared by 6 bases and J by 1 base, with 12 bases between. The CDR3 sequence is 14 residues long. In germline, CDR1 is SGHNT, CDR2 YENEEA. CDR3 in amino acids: CASSLDGSQETQYF. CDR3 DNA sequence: TGTGCCAGCAGTTTGGACGGAAGCCAAGAGACCCAGTACTTC.

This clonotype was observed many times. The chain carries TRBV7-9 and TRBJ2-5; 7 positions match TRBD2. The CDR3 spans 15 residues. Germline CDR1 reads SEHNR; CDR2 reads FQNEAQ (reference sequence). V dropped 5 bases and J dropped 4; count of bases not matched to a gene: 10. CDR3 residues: CASSRGDGGGETQYF. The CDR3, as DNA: TGTGCCAGCAGCCGGGGGGACGGCGGTGGAGAGACCCAGTACTTC. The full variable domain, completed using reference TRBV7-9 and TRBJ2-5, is DTGVSQNPRHKITKRGQNVTFRCDPISEHNRLYWYRQTLGQGPEFLTYFQNEAQLEKSRLLSDRFSAERPKGSFSTLEIQRTEQGDSAMYLCASSRGDGGGETQYFGPGTRLLVL.

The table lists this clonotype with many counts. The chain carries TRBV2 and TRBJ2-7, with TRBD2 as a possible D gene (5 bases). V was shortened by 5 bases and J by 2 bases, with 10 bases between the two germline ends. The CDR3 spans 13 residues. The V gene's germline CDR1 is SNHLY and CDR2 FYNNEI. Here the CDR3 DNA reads TGTGCCAGCAGTCTAGGAGCGGCCTACGAGCAGTACTTC. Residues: CASSLGAAYEQYF.

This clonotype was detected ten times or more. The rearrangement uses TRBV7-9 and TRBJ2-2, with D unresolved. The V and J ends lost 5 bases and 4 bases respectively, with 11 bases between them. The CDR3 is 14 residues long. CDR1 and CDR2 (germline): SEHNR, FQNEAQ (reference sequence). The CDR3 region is CASSNPLSTGELFF. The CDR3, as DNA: TGTGCCAGCAGCAACCCCTTGAGCACCGGGGAGCTGTTTTTT.

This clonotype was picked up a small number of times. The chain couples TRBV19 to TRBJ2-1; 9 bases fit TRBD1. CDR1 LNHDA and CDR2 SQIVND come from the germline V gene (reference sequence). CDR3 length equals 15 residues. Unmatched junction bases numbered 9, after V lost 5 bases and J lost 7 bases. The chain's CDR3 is CASSVFAGTGNEQFF. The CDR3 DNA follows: TGTGCCAGTAGTGTCTTCGCCGGGACAGGGAATGAGCAGTTCTTC.

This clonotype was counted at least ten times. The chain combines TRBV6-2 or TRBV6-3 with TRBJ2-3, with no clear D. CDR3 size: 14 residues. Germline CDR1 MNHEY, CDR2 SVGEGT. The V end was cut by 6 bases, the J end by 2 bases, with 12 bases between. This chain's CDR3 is CASSSLGVTDTQYF. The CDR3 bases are TGTGCCAGCAGCTCCCTAGGTGTCACAGATACGCAGTATTTT.

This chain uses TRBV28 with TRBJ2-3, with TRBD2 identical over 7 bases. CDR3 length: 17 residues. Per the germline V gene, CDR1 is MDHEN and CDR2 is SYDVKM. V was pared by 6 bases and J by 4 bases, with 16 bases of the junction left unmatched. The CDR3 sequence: CASRPGPPRLAADTQYF. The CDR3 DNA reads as TGTGCCAGCAGACCAGGTCCCCCGCGACTAGCCGCAGATACGCAGTATTTT.

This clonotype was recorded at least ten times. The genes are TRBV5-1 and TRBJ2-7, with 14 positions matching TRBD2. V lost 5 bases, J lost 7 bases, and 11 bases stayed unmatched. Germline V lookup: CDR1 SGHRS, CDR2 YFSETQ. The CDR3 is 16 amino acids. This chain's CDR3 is CASSIRLAGGPGEQYF. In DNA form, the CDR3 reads TGCGCCAGCAGTATCCGACTAGCGGGAGGGCCGGGGGAGCAGTACTTC.

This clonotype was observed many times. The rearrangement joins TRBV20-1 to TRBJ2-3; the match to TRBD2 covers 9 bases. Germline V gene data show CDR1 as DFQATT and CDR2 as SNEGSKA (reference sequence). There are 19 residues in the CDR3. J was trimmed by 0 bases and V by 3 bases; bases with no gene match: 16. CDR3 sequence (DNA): TGCAGTGCTAGCGATATTTTGACTAGCGGAGCGGAAAGCACAGATACGCAGTATTTT. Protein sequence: CSASDILTSGAESTDTQYF.

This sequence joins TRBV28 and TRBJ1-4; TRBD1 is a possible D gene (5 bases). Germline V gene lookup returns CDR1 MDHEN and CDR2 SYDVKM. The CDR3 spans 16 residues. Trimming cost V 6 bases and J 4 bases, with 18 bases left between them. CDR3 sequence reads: CASSQTVNTYNEKLFF. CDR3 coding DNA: TGTGCCAGCAGCCAGACAGTCAATACCTATAATGAAAAACTGTTTTTT.

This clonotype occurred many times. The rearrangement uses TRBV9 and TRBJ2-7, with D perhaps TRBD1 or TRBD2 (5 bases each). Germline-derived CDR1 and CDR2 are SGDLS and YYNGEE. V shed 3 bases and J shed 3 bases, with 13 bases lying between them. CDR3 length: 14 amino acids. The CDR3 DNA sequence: TGTGCCAGCAGCGACAGAGGGACGGGCTACGAGCAGTACTTC. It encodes CASSDRGTGYEQYF.

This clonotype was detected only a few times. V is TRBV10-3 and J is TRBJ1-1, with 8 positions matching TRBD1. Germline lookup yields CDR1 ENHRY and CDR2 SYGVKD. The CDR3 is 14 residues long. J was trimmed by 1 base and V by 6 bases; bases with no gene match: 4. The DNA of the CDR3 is TGTGCCATCAGGACCGGACAGGGGAACACTGAAGCTTTCTTT. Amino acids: CAIRTGQGNTEAFF.

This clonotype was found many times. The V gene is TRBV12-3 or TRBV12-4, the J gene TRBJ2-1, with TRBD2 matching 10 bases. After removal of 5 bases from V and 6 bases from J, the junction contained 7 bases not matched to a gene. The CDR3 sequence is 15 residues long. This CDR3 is CASSPPGLALNEQFF. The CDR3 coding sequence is TGTGCCAGCAGTCCCCCGGGACTAGCGCTCAATGAGCAGTTCTTC.